This T cell receptor (beta chain) originates from a study of shared clonotypes between healthy human individuals. Study results and limitations: What limited the represented genetic and exposure-history diversity was the small number of donors. Naive subsets, compared against memory subsets, generally had larger estimated richness values. Generation probability values for non-shared clonotypes were lower than those for clonotypes shared by all four donors.

About this clone: The antigen is undetermined.

Trimming took 0 bases from V and 6 from J, leaving 11 bases between them. This CDR3 contains 15 residues. CDR1 MNHEY and CDR2 SVGAGI come from the germline V gene. TCRdb's table, derived via immunoSEQ multiplex PCR, lists solely in-frame clones and lacks some. The sample lists a few million clones; 85% to 95% were seen once. CD4+ cells yielded CD45RA+ naive and CD45RA-negative memory subsets. Input material: naive CD4+ T cells sorted from blood. Documented subset: CD45RA+ positively selected. The receptor was derived from a man younger than 35 in good health. The chain recombines TRBV6-5 with TRBJ2-2; TRBD1 is a possible D gene (6 bases). The CDR3 loop reads CASSYSGGTPGELFF. In nucleotides, the CDR3 is TGTGCCAGCAGTTACTCAGGGGGTACACCCGGGGAGCTGTTTTTT.